The rows below give T cell receptor beta chains drawn from one sample of a study of regulatory T cells in long-lasting Graves disease. A single record per CDR3 protein comes from TCRdb applying MiXCR to the multiplex PCR reads. The sample has 600,000 to 650,000 distinct CDR3 sequences; approximately 15% are singletons. These data were also filed under a second study, of T cells in Graves' hyperthyroidism and ophthalmopathy.

The source was peripheral blood mononuclear cells (PBMCs), collected at new diagnosis, from a patient treated with antithyroid drugs. The receptors here all came from a woman in her 30s with Graves disease. Both conserved end residues are part of each CDR3. Fields, in order: J gene, V gene, clone size, D gene, CDR3 DNA, CDR3 protein. D genes are given only for firm matches. Not all rows give a size; the values are once, few, many and, for expanded clones, a class.

j_gene: TRBJ2-2; v_gene: TRBV11-1; abundance: many; d_gene: NA; CDR3nt: TGTGCCAGCAGCTTATTCGGGGATAACACCGGGGAGCTGTTTTTT; CDR3aa: CASSLFGDNTGELFF
j_gene: TRBJ1-5; v_gene: TRBV25-1; abundance: many; d_gene: TRBD1; CDR3nt: TGTGCCAGCAGCTCAGGGGGCTGGGATCAGCCCCAGCATTTT; CDR3aa: CASSSGGWDQPQHF
j_gene: TRBJ2-7; v_gene: TRBV3-1; abundance: NA; d_gene: NA; CDR3nt: TGTGCCAGTAAAGGAGGATCCTACGAGCAGTACTTC; CDR3aa: CASKGGSYEQYF
j_gene: TRBJ1-1; v_gene: TRBV20-1; abundance: NA; d_gene: NA; CDR3nt: TGCAGTGCTAGAGTTGGCACGGGAACGTCGGCTTTCTTT; CDR3aa: CSARVGTGTSAFF
j_gene: TRBJ1-4; v_gene: TRBV27; abundance: many; d_gene: NA; CDR3nt: TGTGCCAGCAGTTTTTTGGGGGAAGATAATGAAAAACTGTTTTTT; CDR3aa: CASSFLGEDNEKLFF
j_gene: TRBJ2-2; v_gene: TRBV7-9; abundance: NA; d_gene: NA; CDR3nt: TGTGCCAGCAGCTTAGTTGGTCGACTGGCCGGGGAGCTGTTTTTT; CDR3aa: CASSLVGRLAGELFF
j_gene: TRBJ1-2; v_gene: TRBV6-1; abundance: many; d_gene: NA; CDR3nt: TGTGCCAGCAGCCCTAGCGTCTGGGACCCGGAGGGCTACACCTTC; CDR3aa: CASSPSVWDPEGYTF
j_gene: TRBJ2-5; v_gene: TRBV6-1; abundance: few; d_gene: NA; CDR3nt: TGTGCCAGCAGTACCGGGACATCCAAAGAGACCCAGTACTTC; CDR3aa: CASSTGTSKETQYF
j_gene: TRBJ2-7; v_gene: TRBV6-1; abundance: few; d_gene: TRBD2; CDR3nt: TGTGCCAGCACCCTTTACCGTTCGGGAGGGTACGAGCAGTACTTC; CDR3aa: CASTLYRSGGYEQYF
j_gene: TRBJ2-1; v_gene: TRBV3-1; abundance: many; d_gene: TRBD2; CDR3nt: TGTGCCAGCAGCCAGACTAGCGGGAGCTCGGCTGAGCAGTTCTTC; CDR3aa: CASSQTSGSSAEQFF
j_gene: TRBJ2-1; v_gene: TRBV6-1; abundance: NA; d_gene: TRBD1; CDR3nt: TGTGCCAGCAGCCGAGACAGGGTCCCTCCCTACAATGAGCAGTTCTTC; CDR3aa: CASSRDRVPPYNEQFF
j_gene: TRBJ2-1; v_gene: TRBV7-2; abundance: once; d_gene: TRBD2; CDR3nt: TGTCCCAGCAGCTTAGGACTAGCGGGAGGTGAGCAGTTCTTC; CDR3aa: CPSSLGLAGGEQFF
j_gene: TRBJ2-7; v_gene: TRBV18; abundance: NA; d_gene: NA; CDR3nt: TGTGCCAGCTCACTCAAGAACGAGCAGTACTTC; CDR3aa: CASSLKNEQYF
j_gene: TRBJ1-1; v_gene: TRBV29-1; abundance: few; d_gene: NA; CDR3nt: TGCAGCGTATCAAGTTACACTGAAGCTTTCTTT; CDR3aa: CSVSSYTEAFF
j_gene: TRBJ1-2; v_gene: TRBV10-3; abundance: few; d_gene: NA; CDR3nt: TGTGCCATCAGTGACCTCGGGACAAATGGCTACACCTTC; CDR3aa: CAISDLGTNGYTF
j_gene: TRBJ2-1; v_gene: TRBV12-3/TRBV12-4; abundance: many; d_gene: NA; CDR3nt: TGTGCCAGCAGCCCCCACGCTAGCGCTAATAGGCAGTTCTTC; CDR3aa: CASSPHASANRQFF
j_gene: TRBJ2-1; v_gene: TRBV5-1; abundance: many; d_gene: TRBD1; CDR3nt: TGCGCCAGCAGCGGGGGACAGTCCTACAATGAGCAGTTCTTC; CDR3aa: CASSGGQSYNEQFF
j_gene: TRBJ2-5; v_gene: TRBV7-9; abundance: many; d_gene: NA; CDR3nt: TGTGCCAGCAGCCCCGAGAGGGAAGAGACCCAGTACTTC; CDR3aa: CASSPEREETQYF
j_gene: TRBJ2-3; v_gene: TRBV7-8; abundance: many; d_gene: NA; CDR3nt: TGTGCCAGCAGCTTAGAAGGTGGGGGGCTCACAGATACGCAGTATTTT; CDR3aa: CASSLEGGGLTDTQYF
j_gene: TRBJ2-7; v_gene: TRBV5-1; abundance: many; d_gene: TRBD2; CDR3nt: TGTGCCAGCAGCTCGACTAGCTTCGAGCAGTACTTC; CDR3aa: CASSSTSFEQYF
j_gene: TRBJ1-1; v_gene: TRBV30; abundance: many; d_gene: NA; CDR3nt: TGTGCCTGGAGCCCTACTCGTCCCCCGGAAGCTTTCTTT; CDR3aa: CAWSPTRPPEAFF
j_gene: TRBJ1-4; v_gene: TRBV10-3; abundance: many; d_gene: NA; CDR3nt: TGTGCCATCAGTGAGTCGGCGGGGGCTAATGAAAAACTGTTTTTT; CDR3aa: CAISESAGANEKLFF
j_gene: TRBJ2-1; v_gene: TRBV7-2; abundance: many; d_gene: NA; CDR3nt: TGTGCCAGCAGCTTCCCCCGGGGGAGAAGTTTGAATGAGCAGTTCTTC; CDR3aa: CASSFPRGRSLNEQFF
j_gene: TRBJ1-5; v_gene: TRBV30; abundance: few; d_gene: NA; CDR3nt: TGTGCCTGGACAAACCGAGGGGGGCCCCAGCATTTT; CDR3aa: CAWTNRGGPQHF
j_gene: TRBJ1-5; v_gene: TRBV4-1; abundance: NA; d_gene: NA; CDR3nt: TGCGCCAGCAGCCACATCGGGTCTGAACAGCCCCAGCATTTT; CDR3aa: CASSHIGSEQPQHF
j_gene: TRBJ2-1; v_gene: TRBV6-1; abundance: NA; d_gene: TRBD2; CDR3nt: TGTGCCAGCAGCTTAAAACGACGGACTAGCGGGTTGAAAAATGAGCAGTTCTTC; CDR3aa: CASSLKRRTSGLKNEQFF
j_gene: TRBJ1-1; v_gene: TRBV5-1; abundance: many; d_gene: NA; CDR3nt: TGCGCCAGCAGCCCCGTATCGGGGTATAACACTGAAGCTTTCTTT; CDR3aa: CASSPVSGYNTEAFF
j_gene: TRBJ1-1; v_gene: TRBV27; abundance: many; d_gene: NA; CDR3nt: TGTGCCAGCTGCAACAGGGTGAACACTGAAGCTTTCTTT; CDR3aa: CASCNRVNTEAFF
j_gene: TRBJ2-1; v_gene: TRBV11-2; abundance: many; d_gene: TRBD2; CDR3nt: TGTGCCAGCAGCTTACAAACTAGCGGGAGGGCGGATGAGCAGTTCTTC; CDR3aa: CASSLQTSGRADEQFF
j_gene: TRBJ2-7; v_gene: TRBV6-1; abundance: many; d_gene: NA; CDR3nt: TGTGCCAGCAGCCCAGAGACCCTTGCCGGTGGGTCGACCTACGAGCAGTACTTC; CDR3aa: CASSPETLAGGSTYEQYF
j_gene: TRBJ2-5; v_gene: TRBV2; abundance: many; d_gene: NA; CDR3nt: TGTGCCAGCACTCTCCAAGAGACCCAGTACTTC; CDR3aa: CASTLQETQYF
j_gene: TRBJ2-2; v_gene: TRBV20-1; abundance: NA; d_gene: NA; CDR3nt: TGCAGTGTTAACAGACAAGCGAACACCGGGGAGCTGTTTTTT; CDR3aa: CSVNRQANTGELFF
j_gene: TRBJ2-3; v_gene: TRBV12-3/TRBV12-4; abundance: few; d_gene: NA; CDR3nt: TGTGCCAGCAGCGCCCGTAGTACCACAGATACGCAGTATTTT; CDR3aa: CASSARSTTDTQYF
j_gene: TRBJ2-1; v_gene: TRBV19; abundance: NA; d_gene: NA; CDR3nt: TGTGCCAGTACCCCAAATGTGGGCGGTTTATCTGAGCAGTTCTTC; CDR3aa: CASTPNVGGLSEQFF
j_gene: TRBJ2-3; v_gene: TRBV24-1; abundance: few; d_gene: NA; CDR3nt: TGTGCCACCAGTGATTCGTTGACGAACACAGATACGCAGTATTTT; CDR3aa: CATSDSLTNTDTQYF
j_gene: TRBJ2-1; v_gene: TRBV24-1; abundance: few; d_gene: TRBD2; CDR3nt: TGTGCCACCAGTGACCCTAGCGGGATCAGTATCCATGAGCAGTTCTTC; CDR3aa: CATSDPSGISIHEQFF
j_gene: TRBJ1-3; v_gene: TRBV27; abundance: NA; d_gene: NA; CDR3nt: TGTGCCAGCAGTTTATCAGGAGGGGCTGGAAACACCATATATTTT; CDR3aa: CASSLSGGAGNTIYF